This T cell receptor beta chain emerged from a study of blood T cell repertoires in COVID-19. The ends were cut back, 3 bases at V and 3 bases at J, with 8 bases in the middle. CDR1 and CDR2 from the germline V gene are WNHNN and SYGVQD (reference sequence). The CDR3 contains 13 residues. The assay was immunoSEQ multiplex PCR, and TCRdb's table has in-frame clones only and misses some. The sample holds around 170,000 clones, about 83% seen once. Participants' own reports of clinical history determined their cohort assignment. The V call is TRBV10-1, the J call TRBJ1-1; the D gene is possibly TRBD1 (5 bases). This receptor was obtained from a woman aged 25-40 years who had recovered from COVID-19. The source material was PBMCs or T cells enriched from blood (not recorded which). The DNA for the CDR3 is TGCGCCAGCAGTGAATCGGGGGACACTGAAGCTTTCTTT. It translates to CASSESGDTEAFF.